This T cell receptor beta chain emerged from a study of blood T cell repertoires in COVID-19. Study as a whole: Researchers got acute and convalescent COVID-19 samples from the United States, Italy and Spain. T cells, B-cell-depleted T cells, or PBMCs supplied cDNA or gDNA.

Trimming stripped 0 bases from V and 6 bases from J, with 18 bases between. CDR1 is SGDLS, CDR2 YYNGEE, per germline. This CDR3 spans 16 amino acids. As originally analysed: Scientists estimated how many nucleated cells there were by amplifying reference gene primers. Libraries were prepared by immunoSEQ multiplex PCR; TCRdb keeps only in-frame clonotypes and omits some of them. The V and J calls and clone size were taken over from that table, and D and trimming were inferred from the DNA. This table has under 55,000 clones, more than 75% appearing once. This clone came up once. Participants came from 20 to 25 US areas, aged about 18 to 95 years.

The sequence came from a woman aged 45 to 65 with acute COVID-19. The rearrangement links TRBV9 to TRBJ2-5, with D possibly TRBD1 on 6 matching bases. Sequencing was done on a sample of PBMCs or T cells enriched from blood (not recorded which). This CDR3 reads CASSVDPFPGEQTQYF. For the CDR3, the DNA is TGTGCCAGCAGCGTAGATCCTTTCCCAGGGGAGCAGACCCAGTACTTC.